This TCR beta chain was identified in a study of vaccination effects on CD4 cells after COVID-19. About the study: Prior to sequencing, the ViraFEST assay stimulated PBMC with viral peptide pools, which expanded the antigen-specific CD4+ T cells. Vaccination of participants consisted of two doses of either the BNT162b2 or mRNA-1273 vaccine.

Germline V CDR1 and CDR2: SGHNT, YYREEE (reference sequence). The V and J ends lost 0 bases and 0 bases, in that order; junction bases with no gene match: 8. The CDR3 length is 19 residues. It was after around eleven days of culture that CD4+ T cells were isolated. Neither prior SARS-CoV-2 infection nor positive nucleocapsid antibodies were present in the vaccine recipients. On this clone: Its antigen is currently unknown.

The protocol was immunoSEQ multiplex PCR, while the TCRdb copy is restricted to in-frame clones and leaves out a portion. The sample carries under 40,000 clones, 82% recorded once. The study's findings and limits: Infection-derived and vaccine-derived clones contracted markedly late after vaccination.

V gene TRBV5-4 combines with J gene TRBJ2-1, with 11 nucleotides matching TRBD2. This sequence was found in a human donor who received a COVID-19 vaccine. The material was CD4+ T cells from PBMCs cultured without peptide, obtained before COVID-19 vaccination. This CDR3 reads CASSLGLAGGMSSYNEQFF. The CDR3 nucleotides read TGTGCCAGCAGCTTGGGCCTAGCGGGGGGTATGAGCTCCTACAATGAGCAGTTCTTC. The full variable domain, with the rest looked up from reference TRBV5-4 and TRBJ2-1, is ETGVTQSPTHLIKTRGQQVTLRCSSQSGHNTVSWYQQALGQGPQFIFQYYREEENGRGNFPPRFSGLQFPNYSSELNVNALELDDSALYLCASSLGLAGGMSSYNEQFFGPGTRLTVL.